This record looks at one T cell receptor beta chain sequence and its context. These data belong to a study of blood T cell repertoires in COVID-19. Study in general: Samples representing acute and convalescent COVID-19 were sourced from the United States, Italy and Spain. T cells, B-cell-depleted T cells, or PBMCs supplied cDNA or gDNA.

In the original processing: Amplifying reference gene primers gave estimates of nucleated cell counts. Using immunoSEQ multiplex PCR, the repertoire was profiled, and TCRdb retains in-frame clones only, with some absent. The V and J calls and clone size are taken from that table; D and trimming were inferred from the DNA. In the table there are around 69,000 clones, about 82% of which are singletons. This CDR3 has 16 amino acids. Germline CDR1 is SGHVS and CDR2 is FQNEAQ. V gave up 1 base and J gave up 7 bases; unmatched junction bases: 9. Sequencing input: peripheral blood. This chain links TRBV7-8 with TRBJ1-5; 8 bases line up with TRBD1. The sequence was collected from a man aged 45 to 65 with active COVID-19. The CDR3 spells CASSLGGRGLIQPQHF. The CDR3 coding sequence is TGTGCCAGCAGCTTAGGAGGCAGGGGGCTAATCCAGCCCCAGCATTTT.